This T cell receptor (beta chain) appears in the sequencing data of a study of blood T cell repertoires in COVID-19. In the study overall: There were acute and convalescent COVID-19 samples, and they came from the United States, Italy and Spain. In each case, the material was cDNA or gDNA derived from T cells, B-cell-depleted T cells, or PBMCs.

Authors' analysis steps: The authors estimated nucleated cell counts from reference gene primer amplification. The assay was immunoSEQ multiplex PCR, and TCRdb's table has in-frame clones only and misses some. Clone size and V and J calls were adopted from that table, with D and trimming inferred from the DNA. The sample records 110,000 or so clones, 60% to 85% being singletons. Trimming cost V 6 bases and J 5 bases, with 10 bases left between them. In germline, CDR1 is SQVTM, CDR2 ANQGSEA. The length of the CDR3 is 11 residues. The chain carries TRBV29-1 and TRBJ2-5; D perhaps matches TRBD2 (6 bases). The sample taken for sequencing was peripheral blood. This receptor was taken from a human donor in a cohort sampled during active or convalescent COVID-19. The CDR3 here is CSVGAGETQYF. CDR3 coding DNA: TGCAGCGTGGGAGCGGGCGAGACCCAGTACTTC.